This T cell receptor beta chain originates from a study of radiation and T cells in renal cell carcinoma (TCRdb year 2020). Regarding the study in general: TCR beta sequencing covered approximately 51 samples in total, comprising around 26 tumors and about 27 peripheral blood samples. The last blood draw occurred 4 weeks after radiation, at the same time as nephrectomy. Across all 50 or so samples, several million unique CDR3 nucleotide sequences, encoding 2 million to 3 million unique CDR3 amino acid sequences, were identified.

TCR beta libraries were generated from genomic DNA with the immunoSEQ kit, following the manufacturer's recommendations. To prepare the libraries, a first multiplex PCR with proprietary primers was run, followed by a second PCR that added unique barcodes, and a bead cleanup was done after each round. Each sample batch included a kit-provided positive control reaction and a negative control reaction. The final libraries underwent checking on an Agilent 4200 TapeStation D1000 ScreenTape, volumetric pooling, and quantification by qPCR. Sequencing was performed on an Illumina NextSeq500 using a MidOutput 150-cycle cartridge, with 156 Read1 cycles, 15 Index1 cycles, and the kit custom primers. The pooled library was loaded at 1.0 pM, and about 19% PhiX control was spiked in. Under the source paper's analysis protocol: The vendor-processed data were analyzed in R, and a clonotype was defined as all T cells that share the same CDR3 nucleotide sequence. For clone abundance analyses, frequencies were normalized to the 10,000 most abundant clones per sample. Public T cell clones, which averaged fewer than five per sample, were excluded before analysis. Tumor-enriched clonotypes and baseline blood-enriched clonotypes were defined as those with an abundance difference of at least 32-fold between compartments. A beta-binomial differential abundance model was used to identify clonotypes that expanded or contracted between blood time points. The Baroni-Urbani and Buser coefficient was used to measure tumor-blood repertoire similarity, and groups were compared with two-tailed Wilcoxon tests in R. Held by TCRdb, this immuneACCESS table contains in-frame sequences only and omits some clones. Under half of the omission traces to an unresolved V gene where checked; the cause of the rest is unknown. That table is the source of V, J and clone size, and D and trimming were worked out from the DNA. Counted in this sample were some 44,000 clones; roughly 80% of them appeared once. The ten largest clones add up to 25% to 35% of the sample.

The intended sense of this specimen's time point label: blood 4 weeks post-SBRT, at nephrectomy. What this sample's treatment or condition label stands for: 15 Gy SBRT to primary tumor, nephrectomy 4 weeks later. The samples were obtained from a clinical trial, where primary renal cell carcinomas were treated with 15 Gy stereotactic body radiation therapy and then removed by nephrectomy 4 weeks afterward. To track tumor-enriched clonotypes, serial peripheral blood was sampled from radiation-treated patients at baseline and at 2 weeks and 4 weeks after SBRT. All patients had renal cell carcinoma with clear cell pathology. The QIAamp DNA Blood Mini Kit (Qiagen) was used to prepare genomic DNA for TCR sequencing. Only samples passing all quality control checks were included in the analyses. General study outcomes and caveats: Top tumor clonotypes rose in blood from baseline to 2 weeks post-radiation, then contracted by 4 weeks, suggesting transient expansion of tumor-resident clones. Tracking of blood repertoire dynamics stopped at about 27 days after treatment, with no follow-up past that point. No pretreatment tumor biopsies were available, so the baseline intratumoral presence of clonotypes could not be determined. The single-armed trial design could not address effects of radiation dose or scheduling on the TCR repertoire.

The CDR3, from cysteine to phenylalanine, totals 15 residues. The sequence is cut down to CDR3 DNA, 45 bases in frame from base 1. The CDR1 and CDR2 encoded by the germline V gene are SGHAT and FQNNGV. Trimming leaves V shorter by 4 bases and J shorter by 3 bases, with the junction holding 2 bases beyond the gene matches. This clone showed up just once. No antigen is known for it. Per-base quality was not reported, and no clone a single base away is much larger than it. The sequence derives from a woman between 65 and 79 years old with renal cell carcinoma. The source was blood, collected from a patient whose treatment included radiotherapy and nephrectomy. This sequence uses TRBV11-2 and TRBJ2-2; 10 junctional bases match TRBD1. The nucleotides are TGTGCCAGCAGCTCCGGGACAGGGGACACCGGGGAGCTGTTTTTT. Translated, this gives CASSSGTGDTGELFF.